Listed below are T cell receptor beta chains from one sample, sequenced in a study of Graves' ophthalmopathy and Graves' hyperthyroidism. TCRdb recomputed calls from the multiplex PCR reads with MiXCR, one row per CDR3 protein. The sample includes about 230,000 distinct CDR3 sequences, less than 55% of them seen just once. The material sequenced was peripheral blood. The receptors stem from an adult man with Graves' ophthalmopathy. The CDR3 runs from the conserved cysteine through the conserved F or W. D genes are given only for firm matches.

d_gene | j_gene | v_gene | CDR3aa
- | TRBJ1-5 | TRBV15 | CATRLAVGNQPQHF
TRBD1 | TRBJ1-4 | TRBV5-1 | CASSLAPGQGEKLFF
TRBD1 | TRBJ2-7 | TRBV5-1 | CASSWTGTGSYEQYF
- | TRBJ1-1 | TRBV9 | CASSVARDTEAFF
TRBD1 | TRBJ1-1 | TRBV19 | CASSINRGPRTEAFF
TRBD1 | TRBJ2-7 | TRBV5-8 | CASSLGAGGSVSYEQYF
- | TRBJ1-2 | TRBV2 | CASSVRVDGYTF
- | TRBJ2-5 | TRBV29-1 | CSAPEGGGLETQYF
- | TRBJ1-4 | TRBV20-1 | CSARDSKGEKLFF
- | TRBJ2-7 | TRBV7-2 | CASSLTYGPYEQYF
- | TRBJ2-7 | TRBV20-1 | CSARARGAQYF
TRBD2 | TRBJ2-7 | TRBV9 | CASSAGPGGGHEQYF
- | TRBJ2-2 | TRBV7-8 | CASSNLGANTGELFF
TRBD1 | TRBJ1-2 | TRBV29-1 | CSVGPPAGGPYGYTF
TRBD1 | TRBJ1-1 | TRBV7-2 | CASSRTGASTGEAFF
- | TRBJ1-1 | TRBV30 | CAWTDRGTEAFF